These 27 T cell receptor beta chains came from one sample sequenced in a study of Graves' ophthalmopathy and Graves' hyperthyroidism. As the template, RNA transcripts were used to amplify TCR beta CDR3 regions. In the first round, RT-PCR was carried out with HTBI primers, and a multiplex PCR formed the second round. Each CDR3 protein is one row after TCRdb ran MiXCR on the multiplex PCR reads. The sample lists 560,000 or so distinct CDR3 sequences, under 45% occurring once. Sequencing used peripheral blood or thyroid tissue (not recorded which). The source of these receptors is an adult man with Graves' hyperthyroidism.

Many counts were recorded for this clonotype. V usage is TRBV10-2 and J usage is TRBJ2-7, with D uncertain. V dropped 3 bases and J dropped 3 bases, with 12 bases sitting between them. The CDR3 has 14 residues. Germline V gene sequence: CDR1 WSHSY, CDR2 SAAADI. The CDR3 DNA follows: TGCGCCAGCAGTGACTCGGGTCCCTACTACGAGCAGTACTTC. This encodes CASSDSGPYYEQYF.

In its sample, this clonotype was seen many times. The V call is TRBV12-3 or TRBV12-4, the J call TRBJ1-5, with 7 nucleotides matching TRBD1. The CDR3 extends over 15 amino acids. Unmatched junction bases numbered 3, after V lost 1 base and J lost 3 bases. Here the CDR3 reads CASSLVTGVNQPQHF. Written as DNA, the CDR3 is TGTGCCAGCAGTTTAGTCACAGGGGTCAATCAGCCCCAGCATTTT.

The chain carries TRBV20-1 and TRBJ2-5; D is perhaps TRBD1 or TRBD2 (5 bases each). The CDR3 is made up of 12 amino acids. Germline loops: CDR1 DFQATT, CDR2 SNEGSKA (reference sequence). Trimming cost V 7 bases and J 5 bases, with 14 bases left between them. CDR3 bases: TGCAGTGTTGGGGGTTCCTACGAGACCCAGTACTTC. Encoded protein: CSVGGSYETQYF.

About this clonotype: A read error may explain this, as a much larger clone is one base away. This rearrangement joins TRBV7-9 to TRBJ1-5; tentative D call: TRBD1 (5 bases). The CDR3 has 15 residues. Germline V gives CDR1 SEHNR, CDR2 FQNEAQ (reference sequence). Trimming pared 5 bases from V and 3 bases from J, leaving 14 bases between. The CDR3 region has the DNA TGTGCCAGCAGCCTTAGGGACGGATTCAATCAGCCCCAGCATTTT. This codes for CASSLRDGFNQPQHF.

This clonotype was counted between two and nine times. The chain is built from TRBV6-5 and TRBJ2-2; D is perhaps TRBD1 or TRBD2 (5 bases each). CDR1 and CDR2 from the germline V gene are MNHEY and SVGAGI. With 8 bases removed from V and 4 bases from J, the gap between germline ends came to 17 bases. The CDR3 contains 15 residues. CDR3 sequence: CASLPGSFGTGELFF. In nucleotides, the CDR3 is TGTGCCAGCTTACCAGGGAGTTTTGGCACCGGGGAGCTGTTTTTT.

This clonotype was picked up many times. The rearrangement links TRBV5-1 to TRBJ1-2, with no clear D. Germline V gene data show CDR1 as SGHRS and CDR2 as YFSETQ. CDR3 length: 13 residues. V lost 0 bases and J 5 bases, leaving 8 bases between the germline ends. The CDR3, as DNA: TGCGCCAGCAGCTTGGATCAGATATATGGCTACACCTTC. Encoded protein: CASSLDQIYGYTF.

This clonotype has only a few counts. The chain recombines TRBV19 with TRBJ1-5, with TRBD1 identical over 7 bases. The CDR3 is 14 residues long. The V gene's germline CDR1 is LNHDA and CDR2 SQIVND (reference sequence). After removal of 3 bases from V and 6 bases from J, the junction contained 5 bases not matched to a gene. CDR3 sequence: CASSILGGSQPQHF. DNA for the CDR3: TGTGCCAGTAGTATCCTAGGGGGCAGTCAGCCCCAGCATTTT.

CDR3 in DNA: TGTGCCTGGAGTGTAAGCCCCACTGAAGCTTTCTTT. It codes for CAWSVSPTEAFF. The rearrangement uses TRBV30 and TRBJ1-1; unclear D gene. Trimming pared 0 bases from V and 4 bases from J, leaving 6 bases between. In germline, CDR1 is GTSNPN, CDR2 SVGIG (reference sequence). The CDR3 loop spans 12 amino acids.

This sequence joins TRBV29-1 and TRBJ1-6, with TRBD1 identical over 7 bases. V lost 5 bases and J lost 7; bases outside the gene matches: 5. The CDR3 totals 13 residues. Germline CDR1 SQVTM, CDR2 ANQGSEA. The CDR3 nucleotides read TGCAGCGTTATACGGGACAGCAATTCACCCCTCCACTTT. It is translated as CSVIRDSNSPLHF. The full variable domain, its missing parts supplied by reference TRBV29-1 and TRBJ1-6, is SAVISQKPSRDICQRGTSLTIQCQVDSQVTMMFWYRQQPGQSLTLIATANQGSEATYESGFVIDKFPISRPNLTFSTLTVSNMSPEDSSIYLCSVIRDSNSPLHFGNGTRLTVT.

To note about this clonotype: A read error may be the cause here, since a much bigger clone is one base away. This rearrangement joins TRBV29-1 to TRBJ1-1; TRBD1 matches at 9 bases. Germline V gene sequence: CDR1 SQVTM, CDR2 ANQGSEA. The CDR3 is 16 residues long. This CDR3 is CSAQGTGQKPNTEASF. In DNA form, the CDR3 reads TGCAGCGCCCAAGGGACAGGGCAAAAGCCGAACACTGAAGCTTCCTTT.

The CDR3 nucleotides are TGCAGCGCTGGGACAGGGGGCGCGGGGACTGAAGCTTTCTTT. Translated, it gives CSAGTGGAGTEAFF. The chain couples TRBV29-1 to TRBJ1-1; 12 positions agree with TRBD1. The V segment lost 7 bases and the J segment 5 bases; nucleotides outside the gene matches: 8. The length of the CDR3 is 14 residues. CDR1 is SQVTM and CDR2 is ANQGSEA in the germline V gene. Full variable domain (missing parts from reference TRBV29-1 and TRBJ1-1): SAVISQKPSRDICQRGTSLTIQCQVDSQVTMMFWYRQQPGQSLTLIATANQGSEATYESGFVIDKFPISRPNLTFSTLTVSNMSPEDSSIYLCSAGTGGAGTEAFFGQGTRLTVV.

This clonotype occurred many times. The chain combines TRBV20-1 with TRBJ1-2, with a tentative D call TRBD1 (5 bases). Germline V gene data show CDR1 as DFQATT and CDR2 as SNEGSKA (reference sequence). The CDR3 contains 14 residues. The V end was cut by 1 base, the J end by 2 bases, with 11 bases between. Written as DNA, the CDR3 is TGCAGTGCTAGAGTTACGGGGGTCAACTATGGCTACACCTTC. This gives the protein CSARVTGVNYGYTF.

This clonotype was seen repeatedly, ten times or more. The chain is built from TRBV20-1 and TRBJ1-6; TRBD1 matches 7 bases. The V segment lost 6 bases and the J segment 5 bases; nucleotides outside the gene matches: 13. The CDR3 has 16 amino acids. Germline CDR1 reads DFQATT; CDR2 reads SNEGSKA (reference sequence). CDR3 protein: CSARPTLGGDNSPLHF. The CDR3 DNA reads TGCAGTGCACGCCCTACACTAGGGGGCGATAATTCACCCCTCCACTTT.

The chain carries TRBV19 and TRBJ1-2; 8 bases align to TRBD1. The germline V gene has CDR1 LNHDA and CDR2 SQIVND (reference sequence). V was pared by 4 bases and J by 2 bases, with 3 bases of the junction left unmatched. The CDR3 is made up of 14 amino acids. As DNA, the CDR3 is TGTGCCAGTAGTACAGGGGGCGAGAACTATGGCTACACCTTC. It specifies CASSTGGENYGYTF.

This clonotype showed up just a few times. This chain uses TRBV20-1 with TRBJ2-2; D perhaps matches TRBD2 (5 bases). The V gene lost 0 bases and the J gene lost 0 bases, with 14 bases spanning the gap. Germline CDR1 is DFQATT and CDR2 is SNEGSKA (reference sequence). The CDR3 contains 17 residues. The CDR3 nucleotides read TGCAGTGCTAGAGATCGGGATCCGTTGCCGAACACCGGGGAGCTGTTTTTT. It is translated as CSARDRDPLPNTGELFF.

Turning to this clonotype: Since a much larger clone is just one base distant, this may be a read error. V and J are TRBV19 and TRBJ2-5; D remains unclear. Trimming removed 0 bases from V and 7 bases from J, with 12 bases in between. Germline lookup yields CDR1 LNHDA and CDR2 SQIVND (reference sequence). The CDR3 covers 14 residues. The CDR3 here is CASSIDFAGGTQYF. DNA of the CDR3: TGTGCCAGTAGTATAGATTTCGCAGGCGGGACCCAGTACTTC.

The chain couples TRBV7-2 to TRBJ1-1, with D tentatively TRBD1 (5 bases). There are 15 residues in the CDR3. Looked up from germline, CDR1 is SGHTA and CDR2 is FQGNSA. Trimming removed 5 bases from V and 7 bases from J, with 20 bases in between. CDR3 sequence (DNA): TGTGCCAGCAGCCCCAGGGCAGGGACCTCCTTTGAAGCTTTCTTT. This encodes CASSPRAGTSFEAFF.

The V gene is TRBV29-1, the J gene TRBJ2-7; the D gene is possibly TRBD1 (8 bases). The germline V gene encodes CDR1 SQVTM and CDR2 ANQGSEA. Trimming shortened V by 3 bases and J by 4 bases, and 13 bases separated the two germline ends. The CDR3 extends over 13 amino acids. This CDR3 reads CSVEEQGGYEQYF. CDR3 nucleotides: TGCAGCGTTGAGGAACAGGGGGGGTACGAGCAGTACTTC.

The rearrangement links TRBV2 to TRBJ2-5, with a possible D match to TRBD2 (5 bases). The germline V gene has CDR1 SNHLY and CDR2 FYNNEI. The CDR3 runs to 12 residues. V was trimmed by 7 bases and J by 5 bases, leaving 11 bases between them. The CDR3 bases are TGTGCCAGCAAAGGATCGGGGGAGACCCAGTACTTC. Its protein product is CASKGSGETQYF.

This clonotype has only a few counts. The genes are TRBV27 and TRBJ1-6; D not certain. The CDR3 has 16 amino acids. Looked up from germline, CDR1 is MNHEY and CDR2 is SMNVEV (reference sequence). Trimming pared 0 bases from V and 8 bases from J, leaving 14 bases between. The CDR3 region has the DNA TGTGCCAGCAGTTTATCTGGCCGGGGAGGTTATTCACCCCTCCACTTT. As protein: CASSLSGRGGYSPLHF.

The CDR3 DNA reads TGTGCCATCCGACTGAACCAGGGGGATACGCAGTATTTT. Protein product: CAIRLNQGDTQYF. The rearrangement joins TRBV10-3 to TRBJ2-3; tentatively, D is TRBD1 (6 bases). CDR1 ENHRY and CDR2 SYGVKD come from the germline V gene. V lost 8 bases to trimming and J lost 6 bases, with 15 bases between them. The CDR3 is made up of 13 amino acids.

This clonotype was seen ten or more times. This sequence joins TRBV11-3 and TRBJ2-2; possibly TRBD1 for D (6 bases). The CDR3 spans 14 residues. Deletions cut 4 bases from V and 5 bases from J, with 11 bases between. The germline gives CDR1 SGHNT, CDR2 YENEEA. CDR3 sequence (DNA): TGTGCCAGCAGCTCCGGACAGACGACCGGGGAGCTGTTTTTT. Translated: CASSSGQTTGELFF.

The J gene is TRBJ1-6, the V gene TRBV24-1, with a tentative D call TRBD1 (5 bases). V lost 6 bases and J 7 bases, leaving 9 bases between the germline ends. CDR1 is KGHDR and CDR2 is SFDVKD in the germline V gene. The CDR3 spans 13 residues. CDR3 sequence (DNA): TGTGCCACCAGTCAGACAGCGAATTCACCCCTCCACTTT. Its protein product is CATSQTANSPLHF.

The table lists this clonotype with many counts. The CDR3 nucleotides are TGTGCCATCAGTGAGTCGAAAACGTTCTCTGGGGCCAACGTCCTGACTTTC. Amino acid sequence: CAISESKTFSGANVLTF. The rearrangement uses TRBV10-3 and TRBJ2-6; D uncertain. The CDR3 length is 17 residues. Trimming took 0 bases from V and 0 from J, leaving 9 bases between them. Germline lookup yields CDR1 ENHRY and CDR2 SYGVKD.

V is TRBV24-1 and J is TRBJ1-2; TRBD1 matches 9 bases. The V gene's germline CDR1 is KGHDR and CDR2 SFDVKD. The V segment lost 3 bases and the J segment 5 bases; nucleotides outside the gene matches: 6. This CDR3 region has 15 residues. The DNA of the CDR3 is TGTGCCACCAGTGATAACCGGGACAGGGATTATGGCTACACCTTC. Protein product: CATSDNRDRDYGYTF.

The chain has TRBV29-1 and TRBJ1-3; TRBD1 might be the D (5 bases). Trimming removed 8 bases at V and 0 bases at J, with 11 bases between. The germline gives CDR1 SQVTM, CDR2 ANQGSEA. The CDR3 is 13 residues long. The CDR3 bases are TGCAGCCCCACAGGTCTCTCTGGAAACACCATATATTTT. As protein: CSPTGLSGNTIYF.

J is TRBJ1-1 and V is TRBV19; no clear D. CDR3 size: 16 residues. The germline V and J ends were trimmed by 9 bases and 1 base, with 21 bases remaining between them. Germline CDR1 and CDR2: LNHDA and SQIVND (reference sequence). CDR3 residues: CASSLPAFITNTEAFF. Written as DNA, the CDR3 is TGTGCCAGCAGTTTGCCAGCCTTTATCACGAACACTGAAGCTTTCTTT.